This entry lists 27 T cell receptor beta chains sequenced from one sample in a study of T-cell memory formation after mild COVID-19. TCRdb reprocessed the 5' RACE reads with MiXCR, giving one entry per CDR3 protein. The sample consists of about 180,000 distinct CDR3 sequences, 16% of them appearing once. The specimen was PBMCs or a T cell subset sorted from them (not recorded which). The source of these receptors is an adult woman who had mild COVID-19 (a few samples of this study predate the infection). Cell type and time point are not known.

The chain links TRBV5-6 to TRBJ2-1, with D possibly being TRBD1 (7 bases). With the DNA end fitting TRBJ2-5 better, the J assignment may be wrong. Germline values: CDR1 SGHDT, CDR2 YYEEEE. The CDR3 sequence is 15 residues long. For the CDR3, the DNA is TGTGCCAGCAGCATAGCAGGGGGACTCCAAGAGACCCAGTACTTC. Translating gives CASSIAGGLQETQYF.

The chain links TRBV19 to TRBJ2-6, with D maybe TRBD2 (6 bases). V was cut by 5 bases and J by 0 bases, with 17 bases left in between. In germline, CDR1 is LNHDA, CDR2 SQIVND (reference sequence). The CDR3 loop spans 18 amino acids. As DNA, the CDR3 is TGTGCCAGTAGTCCTCGGACTAAATTAGACTCTGGGGCCAACGTCCTGACTTTC. As protein: CASSPRTKLDSGANVLTF.

The chain employs TRBV29-1 and TRBJ2-2, with D possibly matching TRBD1 (6 bases). V was clipped by 7 bases and J by 4 bases, with 13 bases between them. Germline V lookup: CDR1 SQVTM, CDR2 ANQGSEA. The length of the CDR3 is 13 residues. The CDR3, as DNA: TGCAGCGCCCGGGACACAGCCACCGGGGAGCTGTTTTTT. It codes for CSARDTATGELFF.

This clonotype came up a few times. This chain links TRBV6-4 with TRBJ2-3; maybe TRBD2 (5 bases). Looked up from germline, CDR1 is MRHNA and CDR2 is SNTAGT. Trimming pared 3 bases from V and 9 bases from J, leaving 13 bases between. The CDR3 has 13 amino acids. This CDR3 reads CASSETGTRTQYF. The CDR3 DNA sequence: TGTGCCAGCAGTGAGACGGGAACGAGAACGCAGTATTTT.

This clonotype was counted between two and nine times. The J gene is TRBJ1-2, the V gene TRBV6-5, with D possibly being TRBD1 (5 bases). Germline assignment: CDR1 MNHEY and CDR2 SVGAGI. Trimming shortened V by 8 bases and J by 6 bases, and 16 bases separated the two germline ends. The CDR3 sequence is 13 residues long. CDR3: CASGDRQTNGYTF. CDR3 bases: TGTGCCAGCGGCGACCGACAGACTAATGGCTACACCTTC.

The chain links TRBV3-1 to TRBJ2-6; 9 bases are shared with TRBD1. J lost 2 bases, V lost 4 bases, and 15 bases had no gene match. The CDR3 covers 20 residues. Germline V lookup: CDR1 LGHDT, CDR2 YNNKEL (reference sequence). The CDR3 bases are TGTGCCAGCAGCCCCGTCTCATCCGGACAGGGGAGGGCTGGGGCCAACGTCCTGACTTTC. It encodes CASSPVSSGQGRAGANVLTF.

V and J are TRBV4-1 and TRBJ2-3; D not certain. Trimming cost V 4 bases and J 4 bases, with 9 bases left between them. The CDR3 is made up of 13 amino acids. Per germline, CDR1 MGHRA and CDR2 YSYEKL. CDR3 loop: CASSPARADTQYF. DNA of the CDR3: TGCGCCAGCAGCCCCGCTAGGGCAGATACGCAGTATTTT.

The genes are TRBV5-1 and TRBJ2-7; possibly TRBD2 for D (5 bases). The CDR3 consists of 13 residues. Germline values: CDR1 SGHRS, CDR2 YFSETQ. V was pared by 4 bases and J by 3 bases, with 11 bases between. CDR3 region: CASSDDGDYEQYF. The DNA for the CDR3 is TGCGCCAGCAGCGACGACGGGGACTACGAGCAGTACTTC.

The rearrangement links TRBV2 to TRBJ2-7; D could derive from TRBD1 or TRBD2 (5 bases each). Looked up from germline, CDR1 is SNHLY and CDR2 is FYNNEI. V lost 6 bases, J lost 4 bases, and 19 bases lay in between. The CDR3 contains 15 residues. CDR3 sequence: CASSKNSGPSYEQYF. The CDR3 DNA follows: TGTGCCAGCAGCAAAAACTCGGGACCGTCATACGAGCAGTACTTC.

There are a few counts of this clonotype. The chain carries TRBV7-2 and TRBJ2-3; 8 positions agree with TRBD2. With V trimmed by 5 bases and J by 2 bases, 6 bases remained unmatched. The germline gives CDR1 SGHTA, CDR2 FQGNSA. CDR3 size: 15 residues. CDR3 coding DNA: TGTGCCAGCAGCCGACGGGGGGGAGTCACAGATACGCAGTATTTT. Amino acids: CASSRRGGVTDTQYF.

This clonotype has a handful of counts. This chain joins TRBV20-1 and TRBJ2-1; 11 nucleotides match TRBD2. The V gene's germline CDR1 is DFQATT and CDR2 SNEGSKA (reference sequence). This CDR3 has 13 residues. V lost 0 bases to trimming and J lost 15 bases; unmatched junction nucleotides: 7. The CDR3 spells CSARDQLAGVGFF. The CDR3 coding sequence is TGCAGTGCTAGAGATCAACTAGCGGGGGTCGGGTTCTTC.

This chain uses TRBV24-1 with TRBJ2-7, with 8 bases aligning to TRBD1. The CDR3 runs 15 residues. The V gene end was trimmed by 2 bases and the J gene end by 5 bases; junction bases not matched to a gene: 7. CDR1 and CDR2 (germline): KGHDR, SFDVKD. The CDR3 DNA follows: TGTGCCACCAGTGATTCCGGACAGGGTACTCACGAGCAGTACTTC. Residues: CATSDSGQGTHEQYF.

The chain combines TRBV5-1 with TRBJ2-7; D possibly matches TRBD1 or TRBD2 (5 bases each). Germline V lookup: CDR1 SGHRS, CDR2 YFSETQ. The CDR3 is 14 amino acids. With 0 bases removed from V and 2 bases from J, the gap between germline ends came to 9 bases. The CDR3 sequence is CASSLAGDAYEQYF. In DNA, the CDR3 is TGCGCCAGCAGCTTGGCCGGGGACGCCTACGAGCAGTACTTC.

This clonotype was counted between two and nine times. J is TRBJ2-2 and V is TRBV7-2; 7 bases agree with TRBD1. J lost 5 bases, V lost 5 bases, and 11 bases had no gene match. Germline CDR1 and CDR2: SGHTA and FQGNSA. The CDR3 is made up of 16 amino acids. In nucleotides, the CDR3 is TGTGCCAGCAGCCCTGACAGGGTGGCAGGAACCGGGGAGCTGTTTTTT. It codes for CASSPDRVAGTGELFF.

This clonotype was counted only a few times. This sequence joins TRBV7-2 and TRBJ1-5; D gene ambiguous. Germline V lookup: CDR1 SGHTA, CDR2 FQGNSA. Trimming left V 1 base short and J 3 bases short, with 10 bases between. The CDR3 is made up of 15 amino acids. The CDR3 nucleotides are TGTGCCAGCAGCTTAGATAGGAGGGTCAATCAGCCCCAGCATTTT. It translates to CASSLDRRVNQPQHF.

This clonotype was recorded a few times. The chain joins TRBV27 to TRBJ2-7, with TRBD2 as a possible D gene (7 bases). This CDR3 spans 13 amino acids. Between the trimmed V and J ends, which lost 6 bases and 4 bases, there was a span of 13 bases. In germline, CDR1 is MNHEY, CDR2 SMNVEV (reference sequence). CDR3 loop: CASRGGAMYEQYF. The CDR3 bases are TGTGCCAGCAGGGGGGGGGCTATGTACGAGCAGTACTTC.

The chain employs TRBV11-2 and TRBJ2-7, with TRBD1 matching over 9 bases. The germline gives CDR1 SGHAT, CDR2 FQNNGV. The CDR3 has 15 amino acids. V lost 4 bases and J lost 2; bases outside the gene matches: 6. CDR3 nucleotides: TGTGCCAGCAGCTCCCAGGGACAGGGTCCCTACGAGCAGTACTTC. It translates to CASSSQGQGPYEQYF. The whole variable domain, remainder taken from reference TRBV11-2 and TRBJ2-7, is EAGVAQSPRYKIIEKRQSVAFWCNPISGHATLYWYQQILGQGPKLLIQFQNNGVVDDSQLPKDRFSAERLKGVDSTLKIQPAKLEDSAVYLCASSSQGQGPYEQYFGPGTRLTVT.

The rearrangement joins TRBV30 to TRBJ2-1, with D possibly being TRBD1 (6 bases). Trimming took off 2 bases at V and 7 bases at J, with 18 bases between the two ends. CDR1 is GTSNPN and CDR2 is SVGIG in the germline V gene (reference sequence). The CDR3 is 15 residues long. CDR3 nucleotides: TGTGCCTGGAGTCAGGGGACGAGTTGGATAAATGAGCAGTTCTTC. Translation gives CAWSQGTSWINEQFF.

This sequence joins TRBV10-3 and TRBJ2-5, with 8 positions matching TRBD2. CDR3 length: 14 residues. Germline CDR1 reads ENHRY; CDR2 reads SYGVKD. Trimming took 6 bases from V and 5 from J; bases not matched to a gene: 8. The DNA for the CDR3 is TGTGCCATCAGAGCGGGGGCCACTGGGGAGACCCAGTACTTC. It specifies CAIRAGATGETQYF.

This clonotype was found a few times. The V gene is TRBV5-1, the J gene TRBJ1-3; D is perhaps TRBD1 (5 bases). Trimming removed 3 bases at V and 0 bases at J, with 13 bases between. Looked up from germline, CDR1 is SGHRS and CDR2 is YFSETQ. The CDR3 is 16 amino acids. The DNA for the CDR3 is TGCGCCAGCAGCTCCCTTGACAGCACCTCTGGAAACACCATATATTTT. Its translation: CASSSLDSTSGNTIYF.

This clonotype was seen a few times. The rearrangement links TRBV27 to TRBJ2-1; TRBD2 matches 9 bases. The CDR3 contains 14 residues. Trimming cost V 5 bases and J 7 bases; bases outside gene matches: 6. Germline CDR1 reads MNHEY; CDR2 reads SMNVEV (reference sequence). In DNA form, the CDR3 reads TGTGCCAGCAGTCGCCTAGCGGGACGGAATGAGCAGTTCTTC. Protein sequence: CASSRLAGRNEQFF.

This clonotype turned up a few times. The chain employs TRBV24-1 and TRBJ2-3, with D unclear. The CDR3 is made up of 13 amino acids. CDR1 KGHDR and CDR2 SFDVKD come from the germline V gene. Trimming removed 5 bases at V and 0 bases at J, with 5 bases between. CDR3 protein: CATSAFSTDTQYF. The CDR3 coding sequence is TGTGCCACCAGTGCATTCAGCACAGATACGCAGTATTTT.

This clonotype was seen more than once but under ten times. The V gene is TRBV7-2, the J gene TRBJ1-5; a possible D gene is TRBD1 (5 bases). The germline CDR1 and CDR2 sequences are SGHTA and FQGNSA. The CDR3 has 16 residues. V was shortened by 6 bases and J by 1 base, with 16 bases between the two germline ends. CDR3 sequence (DNA): TGTGCCAGCAGACCCGGAGGGGCAGGGAGCAATCAGCCCCAGCATTTT. Protein sequence: CASRPGGAGSNQPQHF.

V is TRBV12-3 or TRBV12-4 and J is TRBJ1-5; D not certain. V lost 2 bases and J 7 bases, leaving 12 bases between the germline ends. CDR3 length: 14 amino acids. The CDR3 region is CASSLRQEKQPQHF. The CDR3 region has the DNA TGTGCCAGCAGTTTACGCCAGGAAAAACAGCCCCAGCATTTT.

The V gene is TRBV12-3 or TRBV12-4, the J gene TRBJ2-3; D possibly uses TRBD1 or TRBD2 (5 bases each). The V end was cut by 4 bases, the J end by 6 bases, with 14 bases between. The CDR3 totals 14 residues. The CDR3 bases are TGTGCCAGCAGTTGGGACCGACCGGAGGATACGCAGTATTTT. Protein sequence: CASSWDRPEDTQYF.

The rearrangement joins TRBV6-5 to TRBJ1-5; no reliable D call. The germline CDR1 and CDR2 sequences are MNHEY and SVGAGI. The CDR3 runs 13 residues. V was cut by 4 bases and J by 1 base, with 5 bases left in between. CDR3 sequence (DNA): TGTGCCAGCAGTTGGCGAAGCAATCAGCCCCAGCATTTT. Amino acids: CASSWRSNQPQHF.

The chain carries TRBV12-3 or TRBV12-4 and TRBJ1-6; tentative D call: TRBD1 (5 bases). This CDR3 has 18 residues. Deletions cut 3 bases from V and 6 bases from J, with 21 bases between. The CDR3 loop is CASSFGVGAPVPNSPLHF. CDR3 coding DNA: TGTGCCAGCAGTTTTGGGGTCGGGGCGCCCGTCCCTAATTCACCCCTCCACTTT.